Presented here are 17 T cell receptor beta chains from one specimen sequenced in a study of T-cell memory formation after mild COVID-19. TCRdb itself ran the 5' RACE reads through MiXCR, one entry per CDR3 protein. The sample lists some 270,000 distinct CDR3 sequences, just over 15% occurring once. The sequenced sample consisted of PBMCs or a T cell subset sorted from them (not recorded which). The receptors shown here come from an adult woman who had mild COVID-19 (a few samples of this study predate the infection). Cell type and time point are not known.

At least ten counts were recorded for this clonotype. The chain links TRBV7-2 to TRBJ1-1, with a weak D call TRBD1 (5 bases). The germline CDR1 and CDR2 sequences are SGHTA and FQGNSA. The CDR3 consists of 12 residues. V shed 5 bases and J shed 7 bases, with 11 bases lying between them. CDR3 amino acids: CASSPGQGEAFF. The CDR3 DNA reads as TGTGCCAGCAGCCCGGGCCAGGGTGAAGCTTTCTTT.

The table lists this clonotype with a few counts. The J gene is TRBJ1-2, the V gene TRBV7-2, with TRBD1 identical over 7 bases. The CDR3 has 15 amino acids. From germline, CDR1 is SGHTA and CDR2 FQGNSA. Germline trimming cut 1 base from V and 2 bases from J; bases unmatched to any gene: 4. The CDR3 protein is CASSLGTRGNYGYTF. The CDR3 DNA reads as TGTGCCAGCAGCTTAGGTACCAGGGGGAACTATGGCTACACCTTC.

Note on this clonotype: A much larger clone lies a single base off, so this may be a read error. The chain has TRBV5-1 and TRBJ2-5, with 14 nucleotides matching TRBD2. CDR1 SGHRS and CDR2 YFSETQ come from the germline V gene. The CDR3 length is 18 residues. Unmatched junction bases numbered 12, after V lost 3 bases and J lost 5 bases. The CDR3 nucleotides are TGCGCCAGCAGCTCGGGACTAGCGGGGGACACCGGAAGGGAGACCCAGTACTTC. Its protein is CASSSGLAGDTGRETQYF.

This rearrangement joins TRBV12-3 or TRBV12-4 to TRBJ1-2; D perhaps matches TRBD1 (5 bases). The CDR3 totals 13 residues. V lost 5 bases and J lost 4, with 11 bases in between. CDR3 nucleotides: TGTGCCAGCAGTAGGATGGGGGGCTATGGCTACACCTTC. Its translation: CASSRMGGYGYTF.

Details on this clonotype: An end of the junction differs from the germline gene, which may be a read error. The chain links TRBV6-1 to TRBJ2-5; D could derive from TRBD1 or TRBD2 (5 bases each). From germline, CDR1 is MNHNS and CDR2 SASEGT. This CDR3 is built from 13 residues. The chain's CDR3 is CASRARDQETQYF. The DNA of the CDR3 is TGTGCCAGCAGAGCCCGGGACCAGGAGACCCAGTACTTC.

The chain combines TRBV9 with TRBJ2-1, with D unresolved. The length of the CDR3 is 15 residues. Deletions cut 4 bases from V and 5 bases from J, with 16 bases between. Germline V gene sequence: CDR1 SGDLS, CDR2 YYNGEE. In DNA, the CDR3 is TGTGCCAGCAGCCCTGACCTCCCGCCGAACAATGAGCAGTTCTTC. This translates into CASSPDLPPNNEQFF.

V gene TRBV19 combines with J gene TRBJ2-3, with D hard to call. V lost 7 bases and J lost 3, with 11 bases in between. Germline assignment: CDR1 LNHDA and CDR2 SQIVND (reference sequence). The CDR3 sequence is 13 residues long. CDR3 sequence (DNA): TGTGCCAGTAATCACCGGGCAACAGATACGCAGTATTTT. Translating it yields CASNHRATDTQYF. Looking up the rest from reference TRBV19 and TRBJ2-3 gives the full variable domain: DGGITQSPKYLFRKEGQNVTLSCEQNLNHDAMYWYRQDPGQGLRLIYYSQIVNDFQKGDIAEGYSVSREKKESFPLTVTSAQKNPTAFYLCASNHRATDTQYFGPGTRLTVL.

This chain joins TRBV5-1 and TRBJ2-7; 11 bases fit TRBD2. The J segment lost 2 bases and the V segment lost 4 bases, leaving 5 bases of the junction unmatched. Germline values: CDR1 SGHRS, CDR2 YFSETQ. This CDR3 has 15 amino acids. The CDR3 protein is CASSITSGSTYEQYF. In DNA form, the CDR3 reads TGCGCCAGCAGCATAACTAGCGGGAGCACCTACGAGCAGTACTTC.

The chain is built from TRBV3-1 and TRBJ2-1; D may be TRBD1 (5 bases). The length of the CDR3 is 15 residues. Germline-derived CDR1 and CDR2 are LGHDT and YNNKEL (reference sequence). Deletions cut 3 bases from V and 8 bases from J, with 17 bases between. The CDR3 DNA reads as TGTGCCAGCAGCCACCCCCGGACGGTCAGGGATGAGCAGTTCTTC. It encodes CASSHPRTVRDEQFF.

V usage is TRBV19 and J usage is TRBJ2-7; TRBD1 matches 9 bases. V lost 6 bases and J lost 0; bases outside the gene matches: 6. CDR1 is LNHDA and CDR2 is SQIVND in the germline V gene (reference sequence). The CDR3 totals 15 residues. The CDR3 spells CASRTGTGNSYEQYF. The DNA of the CDR3 is TGTGCCAGTAGGACCGGGACAGGGAACTCCTACGAGCAGTACTTC.

This chain joins TRBV5-5 and TRBJ2-7, with TRBD2 matching 9 bases. The trim removed 0 bases at V and 4 bases at J, leaving 11 bases unmatched. CDR1 SGHKS and CDR2 YYEKEE come from the germline V gene (reference sequence). The CDR3 extends over 17 amino acids. The CDR3 region is CASSLDQGASGVYEQYF. CDR3 DNA sequence: TGTGCCAGCAGCTTGGATCAAGGGGCTAGCGGGGTGTACGAGCAGTACTTC.

Only a few counts were recorded for this clonotype. This chain connects TRBV5-1 to TRBJ2-1, with D maybe TRBD1 (6 bases). Trimming stripped 6 bases from V and 6 bases from J, with 13 bases between. The germline V gene encodes CDR1 SGHRS and CDR2 YFSETQ. The CDR3 loop spans 13 amino acids. CDR3 amino acids: CASTSGHLNEQFF. CDR3 coding DNA: TGCGCCAGCACCTCGGGACACCTCAATGAGCAGTTCTTC.

The rearrangement links TRBV29-1 to TRBJ2-7; 7 bases match TRBD1. J gave up 7 bases and V 2 bases, and 11 bases lay outside the gene matches. Germline lookup yields CDR1 SQVTM and CDR2 ANQGSEA. The CDR3 runs 14 residues. This CDR3 reads CSVEMAQGVREQYF. The CDR3, as DNA: TGCAGCGTTGAAATGGCTCAGGGGGTGCGGGAGCAGTACTTC.

The table lists this clonotype with many counts. V and J are TRBV19 and TRBJ1-1; possibly TRBD1 for D (6 bases). The CDR3 runs 17 residues. Per germline, CDR1 LNHDA and CDR2 SQIVND (reference sequence). Trimming removed 6 bases at V and 5 bases at J, with 25 bases between. CDR3 in DNA: TGTGCCAGTAGCCACCGTACCGGGGGGCAGGGGAGGACTGAAGCTTTCTTT. Amino acid sequence: CASSHRTGGQGRTEAFF.

The rearrangement joins TRBV12-3 or TRBV12-4 to TRBJ1-1; possibly TRBD1 for D (5 bases). V dropped 5 bases and J dropped 7 bases, with 20 bases sitting between them. The CDR3 runs to 15 residues. The CDR3 loop reads CASSPGGAGTGEAFF. In nucleotides, the CDR3 is TGTGCCAGCAGTCCCGGGGGAGCAGGGACGGGTGAAGCTTTCTTT.

The chain has TRBV29-1 and TRBJ1-1; D gene uncertain. Germline CDR1 is SQVTM and CDR2 is ANQGSEA. The CDR3 contains 12 residues. V was clipped by 3 bases and J by 12 bases, with 17 bases between them. CDR3 sequence reads: CSVDHAAGLTFF. The CDR3 nucleotides read TGCAGCGTTGATCACGCAGCGGGGTTGACTTTCTTT.

This clonotype was counted ten times or more. The chain recombines TRBV15 with TRBJ2-5; D could derive from TRBD1 or TRBD2 (5 bases each). The CDR3 is 15 amino acids. Trimming took 0 bases from V and 2 from J, leaving 10 bases between them. Germline loops: CDR1 LNHNV, CDR2 YYDKDF (reference sequence). The CDR3 protein is CATSRDQGPQETQYF. The CDR3 region has the DNA TGTGCCACCAGCAGAGATCAGGGACCGCAAGAGACCCAGTACTTC.